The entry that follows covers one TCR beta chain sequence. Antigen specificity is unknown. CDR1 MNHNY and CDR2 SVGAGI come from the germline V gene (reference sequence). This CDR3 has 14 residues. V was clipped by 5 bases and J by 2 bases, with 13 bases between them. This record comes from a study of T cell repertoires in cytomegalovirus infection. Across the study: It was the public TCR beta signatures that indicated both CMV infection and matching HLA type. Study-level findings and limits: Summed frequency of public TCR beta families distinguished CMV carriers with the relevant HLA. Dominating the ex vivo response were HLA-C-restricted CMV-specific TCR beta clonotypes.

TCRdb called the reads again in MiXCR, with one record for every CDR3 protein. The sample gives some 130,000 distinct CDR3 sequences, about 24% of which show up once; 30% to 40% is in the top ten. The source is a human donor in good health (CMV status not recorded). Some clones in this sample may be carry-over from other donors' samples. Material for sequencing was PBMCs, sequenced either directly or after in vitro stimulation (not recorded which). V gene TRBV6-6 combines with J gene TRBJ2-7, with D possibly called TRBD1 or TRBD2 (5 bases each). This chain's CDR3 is CASSPTGTPYEQYV. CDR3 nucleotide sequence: TGTGCCAGCAGTCCCACCGGGACGCCCTACGAGCAGTACGTC.